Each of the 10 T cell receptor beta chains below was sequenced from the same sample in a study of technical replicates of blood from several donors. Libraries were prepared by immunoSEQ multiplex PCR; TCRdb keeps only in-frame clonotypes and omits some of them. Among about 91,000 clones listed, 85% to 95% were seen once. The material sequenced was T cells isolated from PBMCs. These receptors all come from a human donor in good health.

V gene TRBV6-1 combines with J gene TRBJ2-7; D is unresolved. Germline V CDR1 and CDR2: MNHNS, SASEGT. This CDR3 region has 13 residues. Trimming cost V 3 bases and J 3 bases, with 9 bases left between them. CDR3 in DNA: TGTGCCAGCAGTGATAGCCCGGGCTACGAGCAGTACTTC. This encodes CASSDSPGYEQYF.

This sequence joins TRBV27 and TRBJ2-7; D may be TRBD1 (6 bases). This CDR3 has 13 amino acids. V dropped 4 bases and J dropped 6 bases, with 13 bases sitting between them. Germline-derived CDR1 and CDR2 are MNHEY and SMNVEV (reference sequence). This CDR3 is CASSWGTRGEQYF. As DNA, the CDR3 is TGTGCCAGCAGTTGGGGGACCAGGGGCGAGCAGTACTTC.

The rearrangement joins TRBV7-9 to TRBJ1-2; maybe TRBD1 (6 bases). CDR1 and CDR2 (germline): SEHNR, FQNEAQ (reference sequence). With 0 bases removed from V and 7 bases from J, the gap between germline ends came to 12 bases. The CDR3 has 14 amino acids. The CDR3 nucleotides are TGTGCCAGCAGCTTAGCGGGGACATCGGTTGGCTACACCTTC. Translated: CASSLAGTSVGYTF.

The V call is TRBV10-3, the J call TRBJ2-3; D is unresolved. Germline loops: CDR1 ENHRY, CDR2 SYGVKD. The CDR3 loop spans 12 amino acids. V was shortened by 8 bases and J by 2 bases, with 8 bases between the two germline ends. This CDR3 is CAIGQYTDTQYF. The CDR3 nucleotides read TGTGCCATCGGGCAGTACACAGATACGCAGTATTTT.

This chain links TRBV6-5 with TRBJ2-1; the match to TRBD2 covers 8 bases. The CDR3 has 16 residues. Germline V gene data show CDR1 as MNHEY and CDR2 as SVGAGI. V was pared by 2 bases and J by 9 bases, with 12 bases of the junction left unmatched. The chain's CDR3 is CASSYGGSGTLSEQFF. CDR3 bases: TGTGCCAGCAGTTACGGGGGTAGCGGGACCCTCAGTGAGCAGTTCTTC.

For the CDR3, the DNA is TGTGCCAGCAGTGCGGGGACAGTTCCCTCACCCCTCCACTTT. Translation gives CASSAGTVPSPLHF. This chain links TRBV2 with TRBJ1-6; 7 nucleotides match TRBD1. Germline values: CDR1 SNHLY, CDR2 FYNNEI. V gave up 4 bases and J gave up 10 bases; unmatched junction bases: 7. This CDR3 is built from 14 residues.

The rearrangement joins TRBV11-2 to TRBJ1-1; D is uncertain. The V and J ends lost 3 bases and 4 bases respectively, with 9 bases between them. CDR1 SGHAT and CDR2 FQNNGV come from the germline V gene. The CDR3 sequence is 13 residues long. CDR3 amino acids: CASSFLRVTEAFF. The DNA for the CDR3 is TGTGCCAGCAGCTTCCTGAGGGTCACTGAAGCTTTCTTT.

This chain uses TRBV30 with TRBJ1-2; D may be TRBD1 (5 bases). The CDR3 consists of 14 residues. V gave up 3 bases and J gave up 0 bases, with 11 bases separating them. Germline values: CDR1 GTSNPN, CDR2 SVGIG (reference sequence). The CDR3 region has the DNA TGTGCCTGGAGCCGCGACAGCTCTAACTATGGCTACACCTTC. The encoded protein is CAWSRDSSNYGYTF.

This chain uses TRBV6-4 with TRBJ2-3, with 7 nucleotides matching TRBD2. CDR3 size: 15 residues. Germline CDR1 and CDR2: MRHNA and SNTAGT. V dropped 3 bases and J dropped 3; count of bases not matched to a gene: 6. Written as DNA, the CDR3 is TGTGCCAGCAGTGAAGAGGGAGGGCCAACAGATACGCAGTATTTT. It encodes CASSEEGGPTDTQYF.

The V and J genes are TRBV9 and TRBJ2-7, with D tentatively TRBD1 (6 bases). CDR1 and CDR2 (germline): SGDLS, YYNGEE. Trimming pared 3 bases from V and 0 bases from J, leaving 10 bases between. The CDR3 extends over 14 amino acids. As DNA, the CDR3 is TGTGCCAGCAGCGCACGACAGGACTCCTACGAGCAGTACTTC. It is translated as CASSARQDSYEQYF.